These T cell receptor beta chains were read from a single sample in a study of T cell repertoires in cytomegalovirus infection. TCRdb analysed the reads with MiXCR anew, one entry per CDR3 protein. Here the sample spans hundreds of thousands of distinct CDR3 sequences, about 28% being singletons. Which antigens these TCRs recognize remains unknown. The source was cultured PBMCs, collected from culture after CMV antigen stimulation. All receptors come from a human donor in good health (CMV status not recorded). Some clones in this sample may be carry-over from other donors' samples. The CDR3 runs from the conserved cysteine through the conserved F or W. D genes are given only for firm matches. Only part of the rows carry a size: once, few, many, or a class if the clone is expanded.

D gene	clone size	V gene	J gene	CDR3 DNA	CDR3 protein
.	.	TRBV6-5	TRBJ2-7	TGTGCCAGCAGTTACTTGGGTAACTACGAGCAGTACTTC	CASSYLGNYEQYF
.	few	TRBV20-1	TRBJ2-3	TGCAGTGCCCGGGGCGGGAACGGTGATACGCAGTATTTT	CSARGGNGDTQYF
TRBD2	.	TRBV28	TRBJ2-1	TGTGCCAGCAGTTCACCCTTCGGCGGGAGGGCCGGGAATGAGCAGTTCTTC	CASSSPFGGRAGNEQFF
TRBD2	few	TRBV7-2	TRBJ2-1	TGTGCCAGCAGCTTAATTTCGGGAGCGGGGACCTACAATGAGCAGTTCTTC	CASSLISGAGTYNEQFF
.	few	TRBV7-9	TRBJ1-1	TGTGCCAGCAGCTTGCTACTTCGGGCTTTCTTT	CASSLLLRAFF
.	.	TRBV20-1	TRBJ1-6	TGCGGAGCACAGATCTCCTATAATTCACCCCTCCACTTT	CGAQISYNSPLHF
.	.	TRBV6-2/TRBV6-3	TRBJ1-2	TGTGCCAGCAGTTACCCGGGGAGAGGGACACAGGAGGACACCTTC	CASSYPGRGTQEDTF
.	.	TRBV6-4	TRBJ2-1	TGTGCCAGCAGTGACTCGAGAGGGAGCGAGCAGTTCTTC	CASSDSRGSEQFF
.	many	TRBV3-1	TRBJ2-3	TGTGCCAGCAGCCGTACTCAGGGTACGCAGTATTTT	CASSRTQGTQYF
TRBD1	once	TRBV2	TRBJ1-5	TGTGCCAGCACTCCGGACAGGGGTGGAAATCAGCCCCAGCATTTT	CASTPDRGGNQPQHF
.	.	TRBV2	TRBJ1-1	TGTGCCAGCAGCTCGGCAGGGGACGGTGAGGCTTTCTTT	CASSSAGDGEAFF
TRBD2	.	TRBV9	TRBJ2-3	TGTGCCAGCAGTAGGGAGGGAGGAATAGGCACAGATACGCAGTATTTT	CASSREGGIGTDTQYF
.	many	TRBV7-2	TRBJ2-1	TGTGCCAGCAGCTTCACAGGGAACTCCTACAATGAGCAGTTCTTC	CASSFTGNSYNEQFF
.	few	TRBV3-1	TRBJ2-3	TGTGCCAGCAGCCAAGATCACCGGGGCAGCCAGCGCACAGATACGCAGTATTTT	CASSQDHRGSQRTDTQYF
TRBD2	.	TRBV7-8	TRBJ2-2	TGTGCCAGCAGCTTAGGACCCCGGGGGGGAACCGGGGAGCTGTTTTTT	CASSLGPRGGTGELFF
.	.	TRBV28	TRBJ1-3	TGTGCCAGCAGGGTCTCGGGGACTGGAAACACCATATATTTT	CASRVSGTGNTIYF
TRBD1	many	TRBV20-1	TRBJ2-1	TGCAGTGCTAGAGTGGGACAGGGTCCGAACAATGAGCAGTTCTTC	CSARVGQGPNNEQFF
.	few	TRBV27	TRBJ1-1	TGTGCCAGCAGTTTATGGGAGGGGTCGAACACTGAAGCTTTCTTT	CASSLWEGSNTEAFF
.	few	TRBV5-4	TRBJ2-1	TGTGCCAGCAGCTCTGACAGCGCCTCCTACAATGAGCAGTTCTTC	CASSSDSASYNEQFF
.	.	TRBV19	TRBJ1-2	TGTGCCAGTAGTATAGATCGAGAACGACGAGGCTACACCTTC	CASSIDRERRGYTF
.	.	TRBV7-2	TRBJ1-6	TGTGCCAGCAGCTTAGCGGGACTAAATTCACCCCTCCACTTT	CASSLAGLNSPLHF
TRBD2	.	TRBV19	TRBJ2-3	TGTGCCAGTAGTCTCGGACTAGCGGAGGCGACAGATACGCAGTATTTT	CASSLGLAEATDTQYF
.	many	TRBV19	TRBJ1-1	TGTGCCAGTACTGAACTGACGGAAATAGGACTCAGGAGAGGGACTGAAGCTTTCTTT	CASTELTEIGLRRGTEAFF
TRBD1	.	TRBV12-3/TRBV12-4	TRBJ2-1	TGTGCCAGCACTGCCGGACAGGGGGCTTACAATGAGCAGTTCTTC	CASTAGQGAYNEQFF
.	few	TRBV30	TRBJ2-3	TGTGCCTGGAGGGACAAGACTAGGTCCCCAGATACGCAGTATTTT	CAWRDKTRSPDTQYF
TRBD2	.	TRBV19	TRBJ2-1	TGTGCCAGCAAGACTAGCGGGACCTACAATGAGCAGTTCTTC	CASKTSGTYNEQFF
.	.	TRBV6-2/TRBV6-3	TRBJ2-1	TGTGCCAGCAGCTCCACCTTGAGACAGAGCACGCAGTTCTTC	CASSSTLRQSTQFF
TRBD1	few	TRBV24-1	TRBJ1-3	TGTGCCACCAGTCACCGGACAGGGTTAATGTTCTCTGGAAACACCATATATTTT	CATSHRTGLMFSGNTIYF
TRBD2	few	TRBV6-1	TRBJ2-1	TGTGCCAGCAGCCGGACTAGCGGACACAATGAGCAGTTCTTC	CASSRTSGHNEQFF
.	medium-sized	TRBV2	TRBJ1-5	TGTGCCAGCAGTGAAGCTGTGTCTGGTCGTGGTCAGCCCCAGCATTTT	CASSEAVSGRGQPQHF
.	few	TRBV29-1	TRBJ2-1	TGCAGCGTTCACAGGGACACATACAATGAGCAGTTCTTC	CSVHRDTYNEQFF
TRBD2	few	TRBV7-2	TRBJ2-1	TGTGCCAGCAGCCCCCGGCGGGGGGGCCCAAATGAGCAGTTCTTC	CASSPRRGGPNEQFF
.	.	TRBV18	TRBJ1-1	TGTGCCAGCTCACCCTCGACGGTGAACACTGAAGCTTTCTTT	CASSPSTVNTEAFF
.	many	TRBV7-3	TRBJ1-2	TGTGCCAGCAGCCTGCTGGGTGGCGAATCCTATGGCTACACCTTC	CASSLLGGESYGYTF
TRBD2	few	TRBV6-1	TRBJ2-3	TGTGCCAGCAGGAAACTAGCGGGAGATTTAGATACGCAGTATTTT	CASRKLAGDLDTQYF
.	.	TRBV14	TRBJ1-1	TGTGCCAGCAGCCCCCGACGGATTAACACTGAAGCTTTCTTT	CASSPRRINTEAFF
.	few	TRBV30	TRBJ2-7	TGTGCCTGGAGTACGACACCTTTTCTGACGTACTTC	CAWSTTPFLTYF
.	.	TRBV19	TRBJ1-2	TGTGCCAGTAGTTTCCCAGGAACTAACTATGGCTACACCTTC	CASSFPGTNYGYTF
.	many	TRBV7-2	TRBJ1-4	TGTGCCAGCGCGTTCGGGGTTAATAATGAAAAACTGTTTTTT	CASAFGVNNEKLFF
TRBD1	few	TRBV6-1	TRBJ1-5	TGTGCCAGCACCATAGACAGGGCCTACAATCAGCCCCAGCATTTT	CASTIDRAYNQPQHF
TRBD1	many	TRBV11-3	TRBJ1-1	TGTGCCAGCAGCTCCTCCGGGACAGGGGCGAGGGAAGCTTTCTTT	CASSSSGTGAREAFF
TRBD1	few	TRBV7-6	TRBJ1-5	TGTGCCAGCAGCTTAACAGGGGGGTTAAGTCAGCCCCAGCATTTT	CASSLTGGLSQPQHF
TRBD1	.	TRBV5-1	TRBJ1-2	TGCGCCAGCAGCTTGGCCCAGACAGGGGTTGGCTACACCTTC	CASSLAQTGVGYTF
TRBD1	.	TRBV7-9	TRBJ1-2	TGTGCCAGCAGCTTAGGAACAGGGGGTGGCTACACCTTC	CASSLGTGGGYTF
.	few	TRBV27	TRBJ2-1	TGTGCCAGCTTCTCCTCTTACAATGAGCAGTTCTTC	CASFSSYNEQFF
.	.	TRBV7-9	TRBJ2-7	TGTGCCAGCAGTTTAACAGGGACCTACGAGCAGTACTTC	CASSLTGTYEQYF
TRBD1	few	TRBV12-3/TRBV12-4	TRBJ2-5	TGTGCCAGCAGTGTGGGACAGGGGATAGAGACCCAGTACTTC	CASSVGQGIETQYF
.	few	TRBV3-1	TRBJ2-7	TGTGCCAGCAGCCAAGGTTCATTTCACTACGAGCAGTACTTC	CASSQGSFHYEQYF